This T cell receptor beta chain was identified in a study of spatial heterogeneity in lung cancer. The CDR3 spans 12 residues. Trimming took 2 bases from V and 2 from J, leaving 7 bases between them. The V gene's germline CDR1 is DFQATT and CDR2 SNEGSKA (reference sequence). The time point denotes: sample taken at primary tumor resection. TCRdb recomputed calls from the 5' RACE reads with MiXCR, one row per CDR3 protein. The sample contains under 14,000 distinct CDR3 sequences, approximately 6.3% of which appear only once. By share, this clonotype ranks as medium-sized. The chain combines TRBV20-1 with TRBJ2-7; D might be TRBD2 (6 bases). The sequence came from a male donor with early-stage non-small cell lung cancer. This specimen consisted of PBMCs, obtained at surgery. The CDR3 reads CSARPGAYEQYF. As DNA, the CDR3 is TGCAGTGCTAGACCGGGAGCCTACGAGCAGTACTTC.